The 26 T cell receptor beta chains listed next were all sequenced from one sample in a study of blood T cell repertoires in COVID-19. Assay: immunoSEQ multiplex PCR; the TCRdb copy retains only in-frame clones and omits some. In the table there are roughly 200,000 clones, over 75% of which are singletons. Material: peripheral blood. The receptors stem from a man older than 75 with acute or convalescent COVID-19.

The J gene is TRBJ1-1, the V gene TRBV29-1, with TRBD1 matching 10 bases. The CDR3 loop spans 14 amino acids. V lost 4 bases, J lost 5 bases, and 7 bases stayed unmatched. Germline V gene sequence: CDR1 SQVTM, CDR2 ANQGSEA. The CDR3 sequence: CSVVGRDRGTEAFF. The DNA for the CDR3 is TGCAGCGTTGTTGGACGGGACAGGGGTACTGAAGCTTTCTTT.

The chain carries TRBV2 and TRBJ1-4; D unclear. CDR1 SNHLY and CDR2 FYNNEI come from the germline V gene. There are 13 residues in the CDR3. V lost 3 bases and J lost 8, with 10 bases in between. The CDR3 nucleotides are TGTGCCAGCAGTGAGACCGTCGGGGAAAAACTGTTTTTT. Amino acid sequence: CASSETVGEKLFF.

V usage is TRBV13 and J usage is TRBJ2-7; TRBD1 matches 9 bases. Trimming at V came to 5 bases and at J to 2 bases, leaving 10 bases not matched to a gene. Germline CDR1 reads PRHDT; CDR2 reads FYEKMQ (reference sequence). CDR3 length equals 16 residues. The CDR3 DNA follows: TGTGCCAGCAGCCAAGAGGGACAGGGAGTGACCTACGAGCAGTACTTC. Residues: CASSQEGQGVTYEQYF.

The chain employs TRBV5-5 and TRBJ1-3; D remains unclear. This CDR3 contains 16 residues. Deletions cut 4 bases from V and 0 bases from J, with 14 bases between. Germline V CDR1 and CDR2: SGHKS, YYEKEE (reference sequence). The CDR3 DNA reads TGTGCCAGCAGCCCCAACCTACAGAGCTCTGGAAACACCATATATTTT. This sequence encodes CASSPNLQSSGNTIYF.

This chain connects TRBV6-5 to TRBJ1-2; 9 nucleotides agree with TRBD1. This CDR3 comprises 14 residues. The ends lost 7 bases at V and 2 bases at J; junction bases unmatched: 5. Germline CDR1 MNHEY, CDR2 SVGAGI. The CDR3 nucleotides are TGTGCCAGCAACCCGGGACAGGGAAACTATGGCTACACCTTC. Its translation is CASNPGQGNYGYTF.

The CDR3 protein is CASSPGHIRAQYF. The CDR3 nucleotides read TGTGCCAGCAGCCCGGGACACATAAGAGCGCAGTACTTC. V and J are TRBV12-3 or TRBV12-4 and TRBJ2-7, with D tentatively TRBD1 (6 bases). The V gene lost 6 bases and the J gene lost 9 bases, with 18 bases spanning the gap. The CDR3 has 13 residues.

The chain links TRBV24-1 to TRBJ2-7; possibly TRBD2 for D (6 bases). From germline, CDR1 is KGHDR and CDR2 SFDVKD. V shed 6 bases and J shed 3 bases, with 8 bases lying between them. The CDR3 is 12 amino acids. The CDR3 DNA reads as TGTGCCACCAGTCTCGGGGGCTACGAGCAGTACTTC. Protein product: CATSLGGYEQYF.

The chain links TRBV5-8 to TRBJ1-4, with D tentatively TRBD1 (5 bases). The CDR3 covers 13 residues. Germline V gene lookup returns CDR1 SGHTS and CDR2 YDEGEE. Between the trimmed V and J ends, which lost 4 bases and 8 bases, there was a span of 12 bases. Here the CDR3 DNA reads TGTGCCAGCAGCGAAGACAGCCTGGAAAAACTGTTTTTT. Encoded protein: CASSEDSLEKLFF.

The chain couples TRBV21-1 to TRBJ2-1; the D segment call TRBD1 is taken from the table without a DNA check. TRBV21-1 is given as a pseudogene. This CDR3 comprises 14 residues. The CDR3 loop reads CASSSRDRGDEQFF. The CDR3 DNA sequence: TGTGCCAGCAGCTCTCGGGACAGGGGGGATGAGCAGTTCTTC.

V usage is TRBV30 and J usage is TRBJ2-1; D possibly corresponds to TRBD1 (5 bases). V was pared by 4 bases and J by 1 base, with 8 bases between. The CDR3 covers 13 residues. Germline V gives CDR1 GTSNPN, CDR2 SVGIG (reference sequence). The chain's CDR3 is CAWNRQSYNEQFF. For the CDR3, the DNA is TGTGCCTGGAACAGGCAATCCTACAATGAGCAGTTCTTC.

As to this clone: Other DNA sequences within the sample encode an identical CDR3. J is TRBJ2-7 and V is TRBV24-1; D unclear. CDR3 size: 11 residues. CDR1 and CDR2 (germline): KGHDR, SFDVKD. V was clipped by 4 bases and J by 6 bases, with 6 bases between them. The CDR3 coding sequence is TGTGCCACCAGTGAATTCAGCGAGCAGTACTTC. Translated, it gives CATSEFSEQYF.

The chain uses TRBV7-6 and TRBJ1-6, with a tentative D call TRBD1 (5 bases). CDR3 length equals 13 residues. Deletions cut 5 bases from V and 8 bases from J, with 10 bases between. Germline V lookup: CDR1 SGHVS, CDR2 FNYEAQ. The CDR3 sequence: CASSRGPDSPLHF. CDR3 bases: TGTGCCAGCAGCAGGGGCCCGGATTCACCCCTCCACTTT.

V and J are TRBV7-2 and TRBJ2-7; D remains ambiguous. CDR3 size: 13 residues. Germline CDR1 and CDR2: SGHTA and FQGNSA. Trimming pared 2 bases from V and 3 bases from J, leaving 8 bases between. The CDR3 spells CASSLNPGYEQYV. The CDR3 DNA sequence: TGTGCCAGCAGCTTAAATCCGGGCTACGAGCAGTACGTC.

Here the CDR3 DNA reads TGTGCCAGCAGTCCCGGGACTCACACCGGGGAGCTGTTTTTT. Protein: CASSPGTHTGELFF. V and J are TRBV2 and TRBJ2-2, with D possibly TRBD2 on 6 matching bases. The CDR3 sequence is 14 residues long. The germline gives CDR1 SNHLY, CDR2 FYNNEI. Trimming cost V 5 bases and J 3 bases, with 10 bases left between them.

This clone has just a few counts. The chain links TRBV19 to TRBJ1-6, with D tentatively TRBD1 (6 bases). Germline V gene lookup returns CDR1 LNHDA and CDR2 SQIVND (reference sequence). The V end lost 9 bases, the J end lost 10 bases, and 19 bases lay between the germline ends. This CDR3 has 14 residues. For the CDR3, the DNA is TGTGCCAGCCGCGTTGGGGGCTTAAGATCACCCCTCCACTTT. This translates into CASRVGGLRSPLHF. The whole variable domain, remainder taken from reference TRBV19 and TRBJ1-6, is DGGITQSPKYLFRKEGQNVTLSCEQNLNHDAMYWYRQDPGQGLRLIYYSQIVNDFQKGDIAEGYSVSREKKESFPLTVTSAQKNPTAFYLCASRVGGLRSPLHFGNGTRLTVT.

The CDR3 nucleotides read TGTGCCAGCAGTGAAGCGTGGAGTCAGCCCCAGCATTTT. It codes for CASSEAWSQPQHF. The chain carries TRBV6-1 and TRBJ1-5; D is undetermined. Looked up from germline, CDR1 is MNHNS and CDR2 is SASEGT. The CDR3 is 13 residues long. With 0 bases removed from V and 6 bases from J, the gap between germline ends came to 6 bases.

This clone was seen more than once but under ten times. The V call is TRBV7-2, the J call TRBJ1-6; D unclear. The germline V and J ends were trimmed by 2 bases and 7 bases, with 9 bases remaining between them. Per germline, CDR1 SGHTA and CDR2 FQGNSA. The CDR3 runs to 14 residues. The CDR3 sequence: CASSLQRANSPLHF. The DNA of the CDR3 is TGTGCCAGCAGCTTACAGAGGGCCAATTCACCCCTCCACTTT.

As for this clone: The DNA is left out, because the CDR3 cannot be placed on it with certainty; the CDR3 is given as TCRdb lists it. This chain connects TRBV27 to TRBJ2-1; TRBD2, as called in the table, went unchecked against the DNA. CDR1 MNHEY and CDR2 SMNVEV come from the germline V gene (reference sequence). The CDR3 is 16 residues long, counting both termini. The CDR3 protein is CASSILGTRPYNEQFF.

The rearrangement joins TRBV30 to TRBJ1-5, with D hard to call. The germline V gene encodes CDR1 GTSNPN and CDR2 SVGIG (reference sequence). The V gene lost 5 bases and the J gene lost 7 bases, with 12 bases spanning the gap. The CDR3 has 12 residues. In DNA form, the CDR3 reads TGTGCCTGGTCAATGGTGGGCCAGCCCCAGCATTTT. Residues: CAWSMVGQPQHF.

J is TRBJ2-7 and V is TRBV5-5, with 14 bases matching TRBD2. The CDR3 has 15 amino acids. The ends lost 4 bases at V and 2 bases at J; junction bases unmatched: 2. CDR1 is SGHKS and CDR2 is YYEKEE in the germline V gene (reference sequence). The chain's CDR3 is CASSLTSGRAYEQYV. The CDR3, as DNA: TGTGCCAGCAGCCTGACTAGCGGGAGGGCCTACGAGCAGTACGTC.

This sequence joins TRBV6-4 and TRBJ1-2; 7 bases match TRBD1. The V gene end was trimmed by 4 bases and the J gene end by 6 bases; junction bases not matched to a gene: 8. CDR1 is MRHNA, CDR2 SNTAGT, per germline. CDR3 length equals 14 residues. CDR3 coding DNA: TGTGCCAGCAGTGCCGAGACAGGGTTGAATGGCTACACCTTC. It yields the protein CASSAETGLNGYTF.

The chain recombines TRBV28 with TRBJ1-4; possible D gene TRBD1, 5 bases. The CDR3 has 14 amino acids. Trimming cost V 4 bases and J 4 bases, with 10 bases left between them. Germline V gene sequence: CDR1 MDHEN, CDR2 SYDVKM. The CDR3 protein is CASSSQDFNEKLFF. CDR3 DNA sequence: TGTGCCAGCAGTTCACAGGATTTTAATGAAAAACTGTTTTTT.

The chain recombines TRBV29-1 with TRBJ2-2, with unresolved D. CDR3 length: 13 amino acids. Looked up from germline, CDR1 is SQVTM and CDR2 is ANQGSEA. V shed 4 bases and J shed 4 bases, with 10 bases lying between them. The CDR3: CSVAGSATGELFF. In DNA, the CDR3 is TGCAGCGTTGCAGGATCGGCCACCGGGGAGCTGTTTTTT.

Regarding this clone: A read error may produce the germline difference seen at one junction end. The chain joins TRBV3-1 (or the pseudogene TRBV3-2) to TRBJ2-1; TRBD2 aligns across 7 bases. Germline V gene sequence: CDR1 LGHDT, CDR2 YNNKEL (reference sequence). CDR3 length: 12 amino acids. The CDR3 bases are TGTGCCAGCAGCCCGAGGAGCGGGAAGAGGCTCTTC. Protein: CASSPRSGKRLF.

CDR3 coding DNA: TGCAGCGTTGAAGGCGGGGAGGGACTGCACAATGAGCAGTTCTTC. It is translated as CSVEGGEGLHNEQFF. J is TRBJ2-1 and V is TRBV29-1; TRBD2 aligns across 7 bases. The CDR3 extends over 15 amino acids. Germline CDR1 is SQVTM and CDR2 is ANQGSEA. The ends lost 1 base at V and 5 bases at J; junction bases unmatched: 8.

This clone has only one observation. The chain links TRBV5-6 to TRBJ2-2; D is perhaps TRBD2 (5 bases). The CDR3 runs to 15 residues. V lost 4 bases and J lost 0, with 10 bases in between. Germline-derived CDR1 and CDR2 are SGHDT and YYEEEE. The CDR3 is CASSPYGTNTGELFF. The CDR3 nucleotides read TGTGCCAGCAGCCCCTACGGGACGAACACCGGGGAGCTGTTTTTT. Together with reference TRBV5-6 and TRBJ2-2, the CDR3 gives the full variable domain: DAGVTQSPTHLIKTRGQQVTLRCSPKSGHDTVSWYQQALGQGPQFIFQYYEEEERQRGNFPDRFSGHQFPNYSSELNVNALLLGDSALYLCASSPYGTNTGELFFGEGSRLTVL.